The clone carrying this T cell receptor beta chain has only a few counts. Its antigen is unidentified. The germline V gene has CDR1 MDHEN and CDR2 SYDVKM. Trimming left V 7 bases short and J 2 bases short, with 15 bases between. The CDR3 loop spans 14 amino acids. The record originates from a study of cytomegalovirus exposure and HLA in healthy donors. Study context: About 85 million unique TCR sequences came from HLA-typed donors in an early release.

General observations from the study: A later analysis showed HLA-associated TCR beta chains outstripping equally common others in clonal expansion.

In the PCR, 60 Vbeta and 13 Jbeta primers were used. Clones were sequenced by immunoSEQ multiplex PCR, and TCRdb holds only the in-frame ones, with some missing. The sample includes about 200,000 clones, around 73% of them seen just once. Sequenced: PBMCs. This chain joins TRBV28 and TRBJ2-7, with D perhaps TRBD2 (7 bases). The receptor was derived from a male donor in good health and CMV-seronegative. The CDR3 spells CASMGASGAYEQYF. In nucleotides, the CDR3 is TGTGCCAGCATGGGGGCTAGCGGAGCCTACGAGCAGTACTTC.